This entry lists 25 T cell receptor beta chains sequenced from one sample in a study of T cell repertoires in cytomegalovirus infection. Via MiXCR, TCRdb re-called the reads, giving one row per CDR3 protein. The table lists a few hundred thousand distinct CDR3 sequences, 15% to 20% of them singletons. Sequenced input: PBMCs. The source of these receptors is a human donor in good health (CMV status not recorded). Some clones in this sample may be carry-over from other donors' samples.

The table lists this clonotype with many counts. This rearrangement joins TRBV7-2 to TRBJ2-3, with a weak D call TRBD1 (5 bases). Germline CDR1 and CDR2: SGHTA and FQGNSA. The CDR3 length is 15 residues. Trimming took off 3 bases at V and 2 bases at J, with 12 bases between the two ends. The DNA of the CDR3 is TGTGCCAGCAGCTTTCAACAGGTCTCCACAGATACGCAGTATTTT. It codes for CASSFQQVSTDTQYF.

In its sample, this clonotype was seen many times. The rearrangement links TRBV12-3 or TRBV12-4 to TRBJ2-5, with unresolved D. This CDR3 has 13 amino acids. Trimming cost V 6 bases and J 2 bases, with 10 bases left between them. The CDR3: CASSIRGQETQYF. DNA of the CDR3: TGTGCCAGCAGCATAAGAGGACAAGAGACCCAGTACTTC.

With regard to this clonotype: The conserved closing phenylalanine or tryptophan is absent in this CDR3, likely reflecting a read error. This chain uses TRBV6-1 with TRBJ1-4, with a tentative D call TRBD1 (5 bases). CDR3 length: 15 residues. Trimming cost V 2 bases and J 7 bases, with 14 bases left between them. Looked up from germline, CDR1 is MNHNS and CDR2 is SASEGT. The CDR3 DNA sequence: TGTGCCAGCAGTGAATTTTGGCAGGGATGTGAAAAACTGTTTTGT. Translating gives CASSEFWQGCEKLFC.

The sample holds a few counts of this clonotype. The V gene is TRBV10-3, the J gene TRBJ2-7, with 11 bases aligning to TRBD2. This CDR3 spans 17 amino acids. In germline, CDR1 is ENHRY, CDR2 SYGVKD. With V trimmed by 4 bases and J by 0 bases, 8 bases remained unmatched. In DNA, the CDR3 is TGTGCCATCAGTGCTAGACTAGCGGGGACGAGCTCCTACGAGCAGTACTTC. Encoded protein: CAISARLAGTSSYEQYF.

This clonotype was detected ten times or more. The chain employs TRBV4-2 and TRBJ1-2; D is unresolved. CDR1 is LGHNA, CDR2 YNFKEQ, per germline. The CDR3 has 15 residues. V lost 0 bases to trimming and J lost 4 bases, with 12 bases between them. CDR3 amino acids: CASSQEGGKSYGYTF. The CDR3 DNA reads as TGTGCCAGCAGCCAAGAGGGAGGGAAGAGCTATGGCTACACCTTC.

The table lists this clonotype with a few counts. The V gene is TRBV2, the J gene TRBJ2-3; D is possibly TRBD2 (6 bases). This CDR3 spans 18 amino acids. The germline V gene has CDR1 SNHLY and CDR2 FYNNEI. Trimming stripped 4 bases from V and 1 base from J, with 21 bases between. This chain's CDR3 is CASSAHGGEPGGTDTQYF. The CDR3 DNA reads TGTGCCAGCAGTGCCCATGGCGGGGAACCCGGGGGCACAGATACGCAGTATTTT.

This chain links TRBV6-6 with TRBJ2-2, with D perhaps matching TRBD1 (6 bases). V gave up 2 bases and J gave up 3 bases, with 7 bases separating them. This CDR3 has 14 residues. The germline V gene has CDR1 MNHNY and CDR2 SVGAGI (reference sequence). Here the CDR3 reads CASSYRQDTGELFF. The CDR3 DNA reads as TGTGCCAGCAGTTACCGACAGGACACCGGGGAGCTGTTTTTT.

This clonotype was counted many times. The V call is TRBV7-2, the J call TRBJ1-5; possible D gene TRBD1, 6 bases. Germline CDR1 is SGHTA and CDR2 is FQGNSA. The CDR3 extends over 15 amino acids. Deletions cut 5 bases from V and 0 bases from J, with 11 bases between. CDR3 sequence reads: CASSLDSYSNQPQHF. The CDR3 coding sequence is TGTGCCAGCAGCCTGGACAGTTATAGCAATCAGCCCCAGCATTTT.

This clonotype was observed many times. V usage is TRBV7-2 and J usage is TRBJ2-3; 8 nucleotides line up with TRBD2. Germline CDR1 SGHTA, CDR2 FQGNSA. The junction had 4 bases not matched to a gene; V was cut back by 1 base and J by 1 base. The CDR3 is 16 amino acids. CDR3 protein: CASSLVGGAGTDTQYF. The CDR3 nucleotides are TGTGCCAGCAGCTTAGTCGGGGGGGCCGGCACAGATACGCAGTATTTT.

The chain links TRBV2 to TRBJ1-2; D call uncertain. The germline CDR1 and CDR2 sequences are SNHLY and FYNNEI. CDR3 size: 13 residues. The V gene lost 7 bases and the J gene lost 8 bases, with 17 bases spanning the gap. The CDR3 region has the DNA TGTGCCAGCACCCCCCCGGCCCCGGGAGGCTACACCTTC. It translates to CASTPPAPGGYTF.

The chain couples TRBV4-1 to TRBJ2-3; the D gene is possibly TRBD2 (7 bases). The CDR3 runs 19 residues. The V gene's germline CDR1 is MGHRA and CDR2 YSYEKL. Trimming stripped 0 bases from V and 1 base from J, with 20 bases between. The CDR3 sequence: CASSQEASFMRGRTDTQYF. DNA of the CDR3: TGCGCCAGCAGCCAAGAAGCCTCTTTCATGCGGGGGCGCACAGATACGCAGTATTTT.

This clonotype was picked up many times. The rearrangement uses TRBV4-2 and TRBJ1-1; a weak D match, TRBD1 (5 bases). Germline V gene lookup returns CDR1 LGHNA and CDR2 YNFKEQ. V lost 0 bases to trimming and J lost 4 bases, with 9 bases between them. This CDR3 region has 14 residues. The CDR3 spells CASSQDGAGTEAFF. The CDR3 bases are TGTGCCAGCAGCCAAGACGGGGCCGGCACTGAAGCTTTCTTT.

Many counts were recorded for this clonotype. CDR3 sequence (DNA): TGTGCCAGCAGCTTGGAGGGGGGACCGAACACTGAAGCTTTCTTT. Translating gives CASSLEGGPNTEAFF. The chain employs TRBV7-2 and TRBJ1-1; TRBD1 might be the D (6 bases). The CDR3 has 15 residues. Trimming removed 3 bases from V and 1 base from J, with 12 bases in between. Germline V gene sequence: CDR1 SGHTA, CDR2 FQGNSA.

Turning to this clonotype: The junction departs from germline at one end; a sequencing error may be responsible. The chain employs TRBV3-1 and TRBJ2-3; TRBD1 or TRBD2 may be the D gene (5 bases each). CDR1 is LGHDT and CDR2 is YNNKEL in the germline V gene (reference sequence). The CDR3 consists of 14 residues. CDR3 in amino acids: CASSRDHRTNTQYF. The CDR3 nucleotides read TGTGCCAGCAGCCGGGACCATCGCACAAATACGCAGTATTTT.

In this sample, this clonotype turned up many times. The V call is TRBV7-2, the J call TRBJ2-4, with a possible D match to TRBD1 (5 bases). Trimming removed 2 bases at V and 8 bases at J, with 16 bases between. Per germline, CDR1 SGHTA and CDR2 FQGNSA. CDR3 length equals 15 residues. In DNA form, the CDR3 reads TGTGCCAGCAGCTTATTCGGACAAGGTCTGGACATTCAGTACTTC. Translating gives CASSLFGQGLDIQYF.

This chain connects TRBV12-3 or TRBV12-4 to TRBJ1-2, with a tentative D call TRBD1 (5 bases). The CDR3 extends over 17 amino acids. V dropped 3 bases and J dropped 4 bases, with 21 bases sitting between them. The DNA for the CDR3 is TGTGCCAGCAGTTTGGGGCGGGGGGGGGGAAGGACCTATGGCTACACCTTC. Encoded protein: CASSLGRGGGRTYGYTF.

This clonotype was counted a few times. The chain joins TRBV7-6 to TRBJ2-7, with 10 bases fitting TRBD1. Germline V gene lookup returns CDR1 SGHVS and CDR2 FNYEAQ. CDR3 length: 16 amino acids. Unmatched junction bases numbered 9, after V lost 6 bases and J lost 1 base. In DNA form, the CDR3 reads TGTGCCAGCAGATCCTACCCGGGACAGGGGTCCTACGAGCAGTACTTC. Amino acids: CASRSYPGQGSYEQYF.

V usage is TRBV20-1 and J usage is TRBJ2-3, with D maybe TRBD1 (6 bases). V lost 0 bases, J lost 2 bases, and 12 bases lay in between. The CDR3 contains 15 residues. Germline CDR1 reads DFQATT; CDR2 reads SNEGSKA (reference sequence). The CDR3 DNA reads as TGCAGTGCTAGAGACAGGGGAAACTTCACAGATACGCAGTATTTT. Protein: CSARDRGNFTDTQYF.

This clonotype was picked up many times. The genes are TRBV7-2 and TRBJ1-3; no firm D call. Germline-derived CDR1 and CDR2 are SGHTA and FQGNSA. Between the trimmed V and J ends, which lost 5 bases and 0 bases, there was a span of 11 bases. This CDR3 is built from 15 residues. CDR3 loop: CASSKNLDSGNTIYF. The CDR3, as DNA: TGTGCCAGCAGCAAAAACCTGGACTCTGGAAACACCATATATTTT.

This clonotype was seen repeatedly, ten times or more. The rearrangement uses TRBV7-3 and TRBJ2-5; D is unclear. Germline V gene lookup returns CDR1 SGHTA and CDR2 FQGTGA. This CDR3 is built from 13 residues. V was cut by 5 bases and J by 2 bases, with 9 bases left in between. CDR3 bases: TGTGCCAGCAGCCAACAAAATCAAGAGACCCAGTACTTC. Its translation is CASSQQNQETQYF.

This clonotype has at least ten counts. V and J are TRBV6-1 and TRBJ1-6; D is possibly TRBD1 (5 bases). The length of the CDR3 is 15 residues. Germline lookup yields CDR1 MNHNS and CDR2 SASEGT. The V end lost 6 bases, the J end lost 10 bases, and 19 bases lay between the germline ends. CDR3 DNA: TGTGCCAGCAGCCGCTCGGGGCAGGGAGACTCACCCCTCCACTTT. Amino acids: CASSRSGQGDSPLHF.

This clonotype was counted at least ten times. A junction end diverges from the germline sequence, so it may reflect a read error. CDR3 amino acids: CASSLGPGQGSNF. The CDR3 DNA is TGTGCCAGCAGCTTAGGTCCGGGTCAGGGAAGTAACTTC. The rearrangement joins TRBV7-2 to TRBJ2-7; TRBD1 might be the D (5 bases). This CDR3 contains 13 residues. The germline gives CDR1 SGHTA, CDR2 FQGNSA.

This clonotype was found a few times. The chain is built from TRBV28 and TRBJ2-5; TRBD1 matches at 12 bases. The V and J ends lost 6 bases and 3 bases, in that order; junction bases with no gene match: 8. CDR1 and CDR2 from the germline V gene are MDHEN and SYDVKM. The CDR3 contains 16 residues. The CDR3: CASSRDRGHSEETQYF. The CDR3 bases are TGTGCCAGCAGCCGGGACAGGGGGCATTCGGAAGAGACCCAGTACTTC.

This clonotype was seen only a few times. V gene TRBV28 combines with J gene TRBJ2-6, with a weak D call TRBD2 (5 bases). There are 16 residues in the CDR3. Trimming pared 4 bases from V and 2 bases from J, leaving 12 bases between. Germline values: CDR1 MDHEN, CDR2 SYDVKM. The CDR3 DNA follows: TGTGCCAGCAGTTCCCCTGGAGGTCCTGGGGCCAACGTCCTGACTTTC. As protein: CASSSPGGPGANVLTF.

This clonotype was recorded at least ten times. The chain joins TRBV7-6 to TRBJ2-1, with 9 bases matching TRBD2. The CDR3 is 13 residues long. Unmatched junction bases numbered 4, after V lost 4 bases and J lost 9 bases. In germline, CDR1 is SGHVS, CDR2 FNYEAQ. DNA of the CDR3: TGTGCCAGCAGCTCGGGACTAGCCCTTGAGCAGTTCTTC. It encodes CASSSGLALEQFF.